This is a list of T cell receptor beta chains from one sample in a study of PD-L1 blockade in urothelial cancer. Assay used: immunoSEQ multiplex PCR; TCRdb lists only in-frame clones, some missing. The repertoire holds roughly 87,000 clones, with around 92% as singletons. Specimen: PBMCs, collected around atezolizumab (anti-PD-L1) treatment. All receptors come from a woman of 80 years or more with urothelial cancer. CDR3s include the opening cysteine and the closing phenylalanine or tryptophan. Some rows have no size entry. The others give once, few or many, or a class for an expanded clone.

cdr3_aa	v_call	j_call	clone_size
CASSPRGIAGLNEQFF	TRBV14	TRBJ2-1	many
CASSSDLGRETQYF	TRBV11-2	TRBJ2-5	NA
CASSPIGSSGRLNEQFF	TRBV7-8	TRBJ2-1	NA
CASIGQGGPSVSGANVLTF	TRBV19	TRBJ2-6	few
CASSLGTGVSNYGYTF	TRBV5-4	TRBJ1-2	once
CASSLRTGRTDTQYF	TRBV18	TRBJ2-3	NA
CASSQPAGGNTDTQYF	TRBV11-1	TRBJ2-3	NA
CASSMDSPTDNEQFF	TRBV19	TRBJ2-1	NA
CARSLRPAGVCEKLFF	TRBV5-3	TRBJ1-4	NA
CASSFDDRWAKPEAFF	TRBV5-5	TRBJ1-1	NA
CASSLEAATGYTF	TRBV5-4	TRBJ1-2	NA
CASSTEYEQYF	TRBV28	TRBJ2-7	NA
CAWSGQGTTEAFF	TRBV30	TRBJ1-1	NA
CASGGGFAEAFF	TRBV6-6	TRBJ1-1	few
CASSQAGTSGSAETQYF	TRBV4-2	TRBJ2-5	NA
CATRVHRDGYTF	TRBV6-1	TRBJ1-2	NA
CASSHSGSGRDTQYF	TRBV4-2	TRBJ2-3	NA
CASSVGGTSGTGNNEQFF	TRBV9	TRBJ2-1	NA
CAISESVGVGQPQHF	TRBV10-3	TRBJ1-5	NA
CASSPVGGGAQKLFF	TRBV6-1	TRBJ1-4	NA
CASSLWREGSYEQYF	TRBV27	TRBJ2-7	NA
CASRTGGAYTEAFF	TRBV19	TRBJ1-1	few
CASSTTPGGPEAFF	TRBV21-1	TRBJ1-1	NA
CASSLANLGGMNGYTF	TRBV7-2	TRBJ1-2	NA
CASSLRPGTGELFF	TRBV5-1	TRBJ2-2	NA
CASTQTGSAGYGYTF	TRBV27	TRBJ1-2	NA
CASSGAGGDQPQHF	TRBV7-9	TRBJ1-5	once
CASNYMRDEKLFF	TRBV2	TRBJ1-4	NA
CACATGTANEKLFF	TRBV30	TRBJ1-4	NA
CASSQTGISYNEQFF	TRBV14	TRBJ2-1	NA
CASSQGQGAWMSTEAFF	TRBV18	TRBJ1-1	NA
CASSLFLGAETQYF	TRBV28	TRBJ2-5	NA
CASSQRTTGELFF	TRBV14	TRBJ2-2	NA
CASSLGGWETQYF	TRBV7-7	TRBJ2-5	NA
CASSNRDRWEAFF	TRBV5-1	TRBJ1-1	NA
CASSQGTSGDNEQFF	TRBV4-2	TRBJ2-1	NA
CASSQGDSPGSDEQFF	TRBV4-2	TRBJ2-1	NA
CASSQSPANTGELFF	TRBV2	TRBJ2-2	NA
CASSGGQGNEKLFF	TRBV27	TRBJ1-4	NA
CSVRGTSSYEQYF	TRBV29-1	TRBJ2-7	NA
CASSALDSAFF	TRBV25-1	TRBJ1-1	NA
CAWSMGLAEYEQYF	TRBV30	TRBJ2-7	NA
CASSLAGANNEQFF	TRBV9	TRBJ2-1	NA
CASSLTDTQYF	TRBV19	TRBJ2-3	NA
CASSLSQTYRGNEQFF	TRBV7-3	TRBJ2-1	NA
CASSLGLAGRRRGYEQYF	TRBV5-1	TRBJ2-7	NA
CASRRQGGGEQYF	TRBV28	TRBJ2-7	NA
CASGVAGLAGPDTQYF	TRBV27	TRBJ2-3	NA
CASSLAQGANNEQFF	TRBV5-1	TRBJ2-1	NA